The rows below give T cell receptor beta chains drawn from one sample of a study of blood T cell repertoires in COVID-19. TCRdb's table, derived via immunoSEQ multiplex PCR, lists solely in-frame clones and lacks some. Of fewer than 250,000 clones listed, 80% to 90% are singletons. The sample was peripheral blood. These receptors were taken from a human donor in a cohort sampled during active COVID-19. CDR3s include the opening cysteine and the closing phenylalanine or tryptophan.

v_call: TRBV7-9
j_call: TRBJ2-3
cdr3_aa: CASSTVMAIWAQYF

v_call: TRBV3-1/TRBV3-2
j_call: TRBJ2-2
cdr3_aa: CASSQGTNTGELFF

v_call: TRBV5-5
j_call: TRBJ2-4
cdr3_aa: CASSLGGRTKNIQYF

v_call: TRBV2
j_call: TRBJ2-1
cdr3_aa: CASNVNQNNEQFF

v_call: TRBV5-1
j_call: TRBJ1-1
cdr3_aa: CASSLGATVNTEAFF

v_call: TRBV9
j_call: TRBJ1-4
cdr3_aa: CASSVGTGGQTNEKLFF

v_call: TRBV5-1
j_call: TRBJ2-2
cdr3_aa: CASRLAGNTGELFF

v_call: TRBV6-4
j_call: TRBJ1-3
cdr3_aa: CARGRYCTIYF

v_call: TRBV28
j_call: TRBJ1-5
cdr3_aa: CASRRSSGRPSNQPQHF

v_call: TRBV7-2
j_call: TRBJ2-3
cdr3_aa: CASSPRGALYTQYF

v_call: TRBV5-1
j_call: TRBJ2-7
cdr3_aa: CASRVEGSYEQYF

v_call: TRBV18
j_call: TRBJ2-5
cdr3_aa: CASSPDRGWETQYF

v_call: TRBV27
j_call: TRBJ2-2
cdr3_aa: CASSHGQGAAGELFF

v_call: TRBV12-3/TRBV12-4
j_call: TRBJ1-3
cdr3_aa: CASNRGPGNTIYF

v_call: TRBV29-1
j_call: TRBJ2-7
cdr3_aa: CSVGDRPYEQYF

v_call: TRBV2
j_call: TRBJ1-2
cdr3_aa: CASSVIKGGGYGYTF

v_call: TRBV7-6
j_call: TRBJ2-2
cdr3_aa: CASSLFSGVNTGELFF

v_call: TRBV5-1
j_call: TRBJ2-1
cdr3_aa: CASSLGLAGVFSYNEQFF

v_call: TRBV6-5
j_call: TRBJ1-3
cdr3_aa: CASSYGTGLPGNTIYF

v_call: TRBV5-6
j_call: TRBJ2-2
cdr3_aa: CASSSTDRATGELFF

v_call: TRBV18
j_call: TRBJ1-1
cdr3_aa: CASSPRIDRDTEAFF

v_call: TRBV6-5
j_call: TRBJ1-2
cdr3_aa: CASTTANYGYTF

v_call: TRBV11-2
j_call: TRBJ2-5
cdr3_aa: CASSLYETQYF

v_call: TRBV7-9
j_call: TRBJ2-6
cdr3_aa: CASSRDRGRASGANVLTF

v_call: TRBV19
j_call: TRBJ2-2
cdr3_aa: CASKGRSDRNTGELFF

v_call: TRBV18
j_call: TRBJ1-1
cdr3_aa: CASSPEGITEAFF

v_call: TRBV20-1
j_call: TRBJ2-5
cdr3_aa: CSASRSVQETQYF

v_call: TRBV18
j_call: TRBJ1-1
cdr3_aa: CASSPFRDTEAFF

v_call: TRBV2
j_call: TRBJ1-2
cdr3_aa: CASTTGTGTDYGYTF

v_call: TRBV18
j_call: TRBJ2-7
cdr3_aa: CASSPSGGILTYEQYF

v_call: TRBV18
j_call: TRBJ1-2
cdr3_aa: CASLAPGQNYGYTF

v_call: TRBV9
j_call: TRBJ2-3
cdr3_aa: CASSVKSAALFFTDTQYF

v_call: TRBV7-9
j_call: TRBJ2-7
cdr3_aa: CASSSHYEQYF

v_call: TRBV20-1
j_call: TRBJ1-6
cdr3_aa: CSASVARGSYNSPLHF

v_call: TRBV29-1
j_call: TRBJ2-5
cdr3_aa: CSVVISGGDQETQYF

v_call: TRBV9
j_call: TRBJ1-6
cdr3_aa: CASSVQGYNSPLHF

v_call: TRBV7-9
j_call: TRBJ1-6
cdr3_aa: CASSSRRGRRSSYNSPLHF

v_call: TRBV10-3
j_call: TRBJ2-3
cdr3_aa: CAISDTGQGRDTQYF

v_call: TRBV30
j_call: TRBJ1-5
cdr3_aa: CASSTEDHQPQHF

v_call: TRBV7-2
j_call: TRBJ2-2
cdr3_aa: CASSRAITGANTGELFF

v_call: TRBV10-3
j_call: TRBJ2-7
cdr3_aa: CAISESGQRYEQYF

v_call: TRBV5-6
j_call: TRBJ1-2
cdr3_aa: CASSFEGGFRSGYTF

v_call: TRBV4-2
j_call: TRBJ1-5
cdr3_aa: CASSQEIAPIQPQHF

v_call: TRBV28
j_call: TRBJ2-3
cdr3_aa: CATERGDTDTQYF

v_call: TRBV5-1
j_call: TRBJ1-1
cdr3_aa: CASSLVGGQANTEAFF

v_call: TRBV2
j_call: TRBJ2-1
cdr3_aa: CALISGLRTNEQFF

v_call: TRBV5-1
j_call: TRBJ1-3
cdr3_aa: CASSSGTGLSGNTIYF

v_call: TRBV14
j_call: TRBJ2-5
cdr3_aa: CASSYLSGQGQETQYF

v_call: TRBV27
j_call: TRBJ2-1
cdr3_aa: CASSPGSSYNEQFF

v_call: TRBV11-1
j_call: TRBJ2-2
cdr3_aa: CASSLDPGETGELFF